The next 12 T cell receptor beta chains were all read from a single sample in a study of T cell responses to AZD1222 COVID-19 vaccine. Clones were sequenced by immunoSEQ multiplex PCR, and TCRdb holds only the in-frame ones, with some missing. The profile shows 90,000 to 100,000 clones, less than 90% of them singletons. The sequences come from peripheral blood, collected on day 0 of AZD1222 vaccination. These receptors were taken from an adult in good health.

The chain is built from TRBV11-2 and TRBJ2-1; D call uncertain. The CDR3 sequence is 15 residues long. Per germline, CDR1 SGHAT and CDR2 FQNNGV. The V end lost 1 base, the J end lost 2 bases, and 9 bases lay between the germline ends. CDR3 in amino acids: CASSLVPTPYNEQFF. DNA for the CDR3: TGTGCCAGCAGCTTAGTACCGACCCCCTACAATGAGCAGTTCTTC.

The V and J genes are TRBV18 and TRBJ1-2; 7 positions match TRBD1. The CDR3 has 13 residues. Germline CDR1 is KGHSH and CDR2 is LQKENI. J was trimmed by 4 bases and V by 3 bases; bases with no gene match: 2. For the CDR3, the DNA is TGTGCCAGCTCACCGCAGGGGGGCTATGGCTACACCTTC. This translates into CASSPQGGYGYTF.

The genes are TRBV19 and TRBJ1-2, with D perhaps matching TRBD1 (5 bases). V was clipped by 9 bases and J by 4 bases, with 27 bases between them. Germline V gene data show CDR1 as LNHDA and CDR2 as SQIVND (reference sequence). The CDR3 sequence is 17 residues long. The CDR3 protein is CASLKGDGESRGYGYTF. CDR3 DNA: TGTGCCAGCCTCAAAGGGGACGGCGAATCGCGGGGCTATGGCTACACCTTC.

This rearrangement joins TRBV19 to TRBJ1-2; weak D call: TRBD1 (5 bases). Trimming removed 5 bases from V and 8 bases from J, with 18 bases in between. Germline V CDR1 and CDR2: LNHDA, SQIVND (reference sequence). The CDR3 sequence is 14 residues long. The CDR3 region has the DNA TGTGCCAGTAGTCTCCAGGGCTGGGTTGACGGCTACACCTTC. This codes for CASSLQGWVDGYTF. The full variable domain, its missing parts supplied by reference TRBV19 and TRBJ1-2, is DGGITQSPKYLFRKEGQNVTLSCEQNLNHDAMYWYRQDPGQGLRLIYYSQIVNDFQKGDIAEGYSVSREKKESFPLTVTSAQKNPTAFYLCASSLQGWVDGYTFGSGTRLTVV.

The chain is built from TRBV7-8 and TRBJ1-1; 7 positions agree with TRBD1. The V gene's germline CDR1 is SGHVS and CDR2 FQNEAQ. V was clipped by 2 bases and J by 7 bases; unmatched bases: 4. This CDR3 has 13 residues. CDR3 residues: CASSLTQGFEAFF. CDR3 nucleotides: TGTGCCAGCAGCTTAACACAGGGGTTTGAAGCTTTCTTT.

This clone has more than one count but fewer than ten. The chain links TRBV7-9 to TRBJ2-1; 10 bases line up with TRBD1. The V segment lost 3 bases and the J segment 9 bases; nucleotides outside the gene matches: 11. This CDR3 spans 16 amino acids. The germline CDR1 and CDR2 sequences are SEHNR and FQNEAQ (reference sequence). The DNA of the CDR3 is TGTGCCAGCAGCTTGTACGCCGGGACAGGGGTTGTTGAGCAGTTCTTC. Translation: CASSLYAGTGVVEQFF.

The rearrangement joins TRBV5-1 to TRBJ2-5, with D possibly being TRBD1 (6 bases). This CDR3 is built from 16 residues. Germline-derived CDR1 and CDR2 are SGHRS and YFSETQ. V lost 0 bases to trimming and J lost 0 bases, with 12 bases between them. The CDR3 region is CASSLGGTGYQETQYF. DNA for the CDR3: TGCGCCAGCAGCTTGGGGGGTACAGGGTACCAAGAGACCCAGTACTTC.

The sample holds a few counts of this clone. The V and J genes are TRBV28 and TRBJ1-5; D is possibly TRBD1 (5 bases). The length of the CDR3 is 16 residues. Per the germline V gene, CDR1 is MDHEN and CDR2 is SYDVKM. Trimming took 8 bases from V and 0 from J, leaving 17 bases between them. Here the CDR3 DNA reads TGTGCCAGCCTAGATCGGGCAGGGTTTAGCAATCAGCCCCAGCATTTT. Its translation is CASLDRAGFSNQPQHF.

J is TRBJ2-7 and V is TRBV6-5; tentatively, D is TRBD1 (5 bases). Per the germline V gene, CDR1 is MNHEY and CDR2 is SVGAGI. V was pared by 6 bases and J by 3 bases, with 18 bases between. CDR3 length: 15 residues. The CDR3: CASRGWGSRNYEQYF. The CDR3 region has the DNA TGTGCCAGCAGGGGGTGGGGCAGTAGAAACTACGAGCAGTACTTC.

The chain combines TRBV30 with TRBJ1-3, with D tentatively TRBD1 (5 bases). Trimming took 5 bases from V and 3 from J, leaving 8 bases between them. Germline loops: CDR1 GTSNPN, CDR2 SVGIG (reference sequence). CDR3 size: 12 residues. Here the CDR3 DNA reads TGTGCCTGGGGGGGTTTTGGAAACACCATATATTTT. Translating it yields CAWGGFGNTIYF.

V is TRBV14 and J is TRBJ2-3; 10 nucleotides match TRBD1. The CDR3 contains 15 residues. Per the germline V gene, CDR1 is SGHDN and CDR2 is FVKESK. Trimming cost V 4 bases and J 7 bases; bases outside gene matches: 8. CDR3 protein: CASSLRDRGSHTQYF. CDR3 DNA sequence: TGTGCCAGCAGCCTCCGGGACAGGGGTTCACATACGCAGTATTTT.

The chain couples TRBV19 to TRBJ1-1; maybe TRBD1 (6 bases). CDR1 and CDR2 from the germline V gene are LNHDA and SQIVND (reference sequence). Trimming took 1 base from V and 4 from J, leaving 25 bases between them. The CDR3 spans 19 residues. Here the CDR3 reads CASSIAYQHPNREPTEAFF. The DNA of the CDR3 is TGTGCCAGTAGTATAGCCTACCAACACCCAAACAGGGAACCCACTGAAGCTTTCTTT. Using reference TRBV19 and TRBJ1-1 for the parts outside the CDR3, the full variable domain is DGGITQSPKYLFRKEGQNVTLSCEQNLNHDAMYWYRQDPGQGLRLIYYSQIVNDFQKGDIAEGYSVSREKKESFPLTVTSAQKNPTAFYLCASSIAYQHPNREPTEAFFGQGTRLTVV.